This TCR beta chain was sequenced during a study of blood T cell repertoires in COVID-19. About the study: The United States, Italy and Spain supplied acute and convalescent COVID-19 samples. PBMCs, B-cell-depleted T cells, or T cells were the source of the cDNA or gDNA that made up the material.

This CDR3 is 16 amino acids long. V lost 2 bases, J lost 7 bases, and 10 bases stayed unmatched. From germline, CDR1 is KGHSH and CDR2 LQKENI. Original methodology: Amplification from reference gene primers served as the basis for estimated nucleated cell counts. The repertoire was sequenced with immunoSEQ multiplex PCR; TCRdb's copy has only in-frame clones and lacks some. V, J and clone size were drawn from that table, and D and trimming were deduced from the DNA. The sample yields around 250,000 clones, 70% to 90% seen once. Sequencing was carried out using peripheral blood. The TCR sequence derives from an older woman with active or convalescent COVID-19. The rearrangement links TRBV18 to TRBJ2-1; 8 bases fit TRBD2. The CDR3 is CASSPTGGGIPNEQFF. DNA for the CDR3: TGTGCCAGCTCACCAACTGGCGGGGGGATTCCTAATGAGCAGTTCTTC.